This T cell receptor beta chain appears in the sequencing data of a study of blood T cell repertoires in COVID-19. V was pared by 4 bases and J by 0 bases, with 13 bases between. The germline V gene has CDR1 SNHLY and CDR2 FYNNEI. The CDR3 sequence is 16 residues long. Generated by immunoSEQ multiplex PCR, the TCRdb table keeps only in-frame clones and is missing some. Of 240,000 or so clones in the sample, roughly four fifths were seen once. The chain joins TRBV2 to TRBJ2-1; possible D gene TRBD2, 7 bases. The sequence came from a woman older than 75 with COVID-19, enrolled during active disease. The sequencing input was peripheral blood. DNA for the CDR3: TGTGCCAGCAGTGGGGGAGGGGGGCACTCCTACAATGAGCAGTTCTTC. This codes for CASSGGGGHSYNEQFF.